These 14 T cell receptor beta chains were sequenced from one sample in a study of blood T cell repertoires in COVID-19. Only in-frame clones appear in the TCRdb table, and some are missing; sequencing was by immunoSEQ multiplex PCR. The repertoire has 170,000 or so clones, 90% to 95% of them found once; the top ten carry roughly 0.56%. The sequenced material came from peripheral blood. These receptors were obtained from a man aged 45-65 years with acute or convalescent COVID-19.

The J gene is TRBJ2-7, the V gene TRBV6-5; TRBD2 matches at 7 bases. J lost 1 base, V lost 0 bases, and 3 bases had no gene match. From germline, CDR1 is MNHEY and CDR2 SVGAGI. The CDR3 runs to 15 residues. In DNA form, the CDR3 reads TGTGCCAGCAGTTACTCGACCGGGAGGTCCTACGAGCAGTACTTC. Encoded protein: CASSYSTGRSYEQYF.

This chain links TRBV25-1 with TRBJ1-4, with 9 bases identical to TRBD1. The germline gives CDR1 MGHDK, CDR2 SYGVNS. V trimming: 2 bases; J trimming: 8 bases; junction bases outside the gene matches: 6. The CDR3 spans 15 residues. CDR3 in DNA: TGTGCCAGCAGTGAACCGGGACAGGGTTACGAAAAACTGTTTTTT. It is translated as CASSEPGQGYEKLFF.

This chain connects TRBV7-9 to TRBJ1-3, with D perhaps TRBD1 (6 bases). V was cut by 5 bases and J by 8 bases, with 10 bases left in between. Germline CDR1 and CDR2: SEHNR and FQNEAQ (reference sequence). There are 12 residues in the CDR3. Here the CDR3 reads CASSPKGDTIYF. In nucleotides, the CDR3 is TGTGCCAGCAGCCCTAAGGGGGACACCATATATTTT.

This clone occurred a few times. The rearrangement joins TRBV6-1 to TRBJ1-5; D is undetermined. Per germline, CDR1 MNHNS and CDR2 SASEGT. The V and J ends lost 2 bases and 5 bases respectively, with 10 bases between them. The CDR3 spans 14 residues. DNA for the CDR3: TGTGCCAGCAGTGAATTCGGCCTAGATCAGCCCCAGCATTTT. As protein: CASSEFGLDQPQHF.

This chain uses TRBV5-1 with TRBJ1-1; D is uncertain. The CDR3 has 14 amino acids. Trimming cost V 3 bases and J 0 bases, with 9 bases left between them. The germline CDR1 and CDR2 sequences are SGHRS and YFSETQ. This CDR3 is CASSSHSLNTEAFF. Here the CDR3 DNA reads TGCGCCAGCAGCTCGCACAGCCTGAACACTGAAGCTTTCTTT.

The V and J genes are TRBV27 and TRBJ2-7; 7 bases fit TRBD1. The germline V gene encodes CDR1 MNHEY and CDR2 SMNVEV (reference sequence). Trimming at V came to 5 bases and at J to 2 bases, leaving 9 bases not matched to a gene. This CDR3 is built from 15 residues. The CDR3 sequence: CASSPSGGQTYEQYF. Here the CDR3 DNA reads TGTGCCAGCAGTCCATCTGGGGGACAGACCTACGAGCAGTACTTC.

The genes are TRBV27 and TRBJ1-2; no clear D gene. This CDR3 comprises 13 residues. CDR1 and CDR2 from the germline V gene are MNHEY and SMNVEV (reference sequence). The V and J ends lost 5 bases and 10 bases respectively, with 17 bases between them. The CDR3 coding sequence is TGTGCCAGCAGTCCTCAGCACTACGCGCCCTACACCTTC. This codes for CASSPQHYAPYTF.

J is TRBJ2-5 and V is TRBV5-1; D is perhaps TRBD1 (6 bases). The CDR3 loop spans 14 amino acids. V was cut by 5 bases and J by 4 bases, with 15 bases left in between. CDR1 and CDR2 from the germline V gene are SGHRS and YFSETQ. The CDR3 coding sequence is TGCGCCAGCAGGGCCACAGGGCAGGGAGAGACCCAGTACTTC. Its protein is CASRATGQGETQYF.

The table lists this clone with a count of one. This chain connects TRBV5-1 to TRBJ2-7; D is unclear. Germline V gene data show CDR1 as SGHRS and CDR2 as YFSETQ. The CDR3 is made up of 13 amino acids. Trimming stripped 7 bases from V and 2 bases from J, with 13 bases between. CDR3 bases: TGCGCCAGCGGCCGATTCCAGACCTACGAGCAGTACTTC. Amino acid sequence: CASGRFQTYEQYF.

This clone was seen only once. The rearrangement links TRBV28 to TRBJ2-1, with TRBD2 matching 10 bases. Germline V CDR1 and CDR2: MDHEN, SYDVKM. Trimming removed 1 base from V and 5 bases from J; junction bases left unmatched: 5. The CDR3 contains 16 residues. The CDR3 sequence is CASSLFGLADNNEQFF. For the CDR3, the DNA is TGTGCCAGCAGTTTATTCGGACTAGCGGATAACAATGAGCAGTTCTTC.

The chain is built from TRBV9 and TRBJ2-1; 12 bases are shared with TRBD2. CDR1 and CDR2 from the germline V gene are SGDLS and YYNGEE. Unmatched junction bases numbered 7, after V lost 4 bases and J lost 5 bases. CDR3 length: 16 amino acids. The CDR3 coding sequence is TGTGCCAGCAGCCCCCGACTAGCGGGAGAGAACAATGAGCAGTTCTTC. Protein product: CASSPRLAGENNEQFF.

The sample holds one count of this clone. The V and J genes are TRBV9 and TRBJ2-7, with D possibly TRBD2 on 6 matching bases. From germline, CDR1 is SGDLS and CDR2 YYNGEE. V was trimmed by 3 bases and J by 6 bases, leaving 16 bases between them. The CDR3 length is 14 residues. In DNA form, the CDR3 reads TGTGCCAGCAGCGGTGGAGGGGCCCCTGGCGAGCAGTACTTC. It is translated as CASSGGGAPGEQYF.

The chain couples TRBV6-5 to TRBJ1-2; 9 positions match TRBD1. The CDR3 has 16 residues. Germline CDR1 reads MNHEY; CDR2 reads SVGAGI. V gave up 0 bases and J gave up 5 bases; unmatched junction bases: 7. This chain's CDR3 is CASSYSSPGQGYGYTF. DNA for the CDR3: TGTGCCAGCAGTTACTCTAGTCCGGGACAGGGTTATGGCTACACCTTC.

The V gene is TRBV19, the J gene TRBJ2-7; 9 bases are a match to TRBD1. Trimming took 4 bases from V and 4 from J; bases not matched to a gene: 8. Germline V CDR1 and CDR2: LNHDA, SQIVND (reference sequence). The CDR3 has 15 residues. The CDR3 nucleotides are TGTGCCAGTAGTACCACAGGGGGCCGGGGATACGAGCAGTACTTC. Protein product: CASSTTGGRGYEQYF.